This T cell receptor beta chain was captured by sequencing in a study of T cell responses to AZD1222 COVID-19 vaccine. Regarding the study as a whole: Increased Spike-specific TCR breadth and depth were observed after two AZD1222 doses. Reportedly, nearly half of unique spike TCRs recognized epitopes outside B.1.351/B.1.1.7 mutations. There were mostly white British donors and more females than males, and clonal diversity was possibly underestimated.

Sequencing was performed with immunoSEQ multiplex PCR; in TCRdb, only in-frame clones are kept and a portion is missing. The sample lists around 150,000 clones; 84% were seen once. Trimming pared 2 bases from V and 5 bases from J, leaving 17 bases between. Germline CDR1 reads LGHNT; CDR2 reads FRNRAP. The CDR3 totals 16 residues. As to this clone: What it recognizes is unknown.

Sequenced material: peripheral blood, taken on day 0 of AZD1222 vaccination. This clonotype was sampled from an adult in good health. This rearrangement joins TRBV12-5 to TRBJ2-3; the D gene is possibly TRBD1 (5 bases). CDR3 region: CASGLIRGQFVDTQYF. CDR3 DNA sequence: TGTGCTAGTGGTTTGATAAGGGGTCAGTTCGTAGATACGCAGTATTTT.